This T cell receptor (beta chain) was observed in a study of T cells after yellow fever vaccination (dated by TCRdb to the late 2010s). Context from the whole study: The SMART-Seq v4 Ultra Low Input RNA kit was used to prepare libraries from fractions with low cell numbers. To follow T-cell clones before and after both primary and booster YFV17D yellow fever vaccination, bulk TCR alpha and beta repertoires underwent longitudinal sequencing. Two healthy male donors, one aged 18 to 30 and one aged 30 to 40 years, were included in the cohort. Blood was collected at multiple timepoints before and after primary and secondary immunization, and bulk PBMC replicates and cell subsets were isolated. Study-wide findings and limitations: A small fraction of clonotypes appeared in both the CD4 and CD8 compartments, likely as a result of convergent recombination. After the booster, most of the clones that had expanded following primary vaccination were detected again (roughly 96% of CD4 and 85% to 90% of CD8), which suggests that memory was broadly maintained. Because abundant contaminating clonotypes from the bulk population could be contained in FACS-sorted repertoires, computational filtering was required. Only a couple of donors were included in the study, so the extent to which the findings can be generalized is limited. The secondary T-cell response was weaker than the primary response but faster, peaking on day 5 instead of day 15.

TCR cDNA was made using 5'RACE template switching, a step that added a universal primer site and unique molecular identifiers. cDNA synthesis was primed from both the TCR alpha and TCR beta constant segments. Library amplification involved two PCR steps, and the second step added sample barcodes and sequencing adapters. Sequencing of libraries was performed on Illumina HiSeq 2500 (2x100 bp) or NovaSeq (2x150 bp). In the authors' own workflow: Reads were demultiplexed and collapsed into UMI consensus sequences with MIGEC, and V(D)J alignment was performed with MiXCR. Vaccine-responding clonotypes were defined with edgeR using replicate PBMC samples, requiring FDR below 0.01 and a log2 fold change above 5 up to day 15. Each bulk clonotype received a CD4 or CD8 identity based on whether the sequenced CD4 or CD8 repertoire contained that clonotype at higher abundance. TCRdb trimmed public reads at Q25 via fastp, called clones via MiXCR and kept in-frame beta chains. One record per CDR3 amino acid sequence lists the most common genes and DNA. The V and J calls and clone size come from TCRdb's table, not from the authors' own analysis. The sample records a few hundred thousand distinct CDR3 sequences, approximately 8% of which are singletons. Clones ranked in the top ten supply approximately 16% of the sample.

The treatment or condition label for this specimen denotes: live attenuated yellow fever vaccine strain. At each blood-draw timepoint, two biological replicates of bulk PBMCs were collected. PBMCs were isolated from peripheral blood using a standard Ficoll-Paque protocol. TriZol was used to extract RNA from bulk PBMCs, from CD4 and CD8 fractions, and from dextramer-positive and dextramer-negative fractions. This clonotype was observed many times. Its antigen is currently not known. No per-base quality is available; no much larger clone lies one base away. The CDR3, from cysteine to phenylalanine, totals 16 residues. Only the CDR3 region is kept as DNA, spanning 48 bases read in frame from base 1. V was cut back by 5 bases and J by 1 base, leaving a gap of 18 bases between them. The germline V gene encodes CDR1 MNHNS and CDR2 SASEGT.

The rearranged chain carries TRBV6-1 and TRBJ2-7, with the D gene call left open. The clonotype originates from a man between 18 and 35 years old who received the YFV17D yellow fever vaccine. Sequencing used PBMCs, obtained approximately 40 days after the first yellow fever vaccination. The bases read TGTGCCAGCAGTAGAGCCGTCTCAGTAGGGTCCTACGAGCAGTACTTC. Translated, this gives CASSRAVSVGSYEQYF.